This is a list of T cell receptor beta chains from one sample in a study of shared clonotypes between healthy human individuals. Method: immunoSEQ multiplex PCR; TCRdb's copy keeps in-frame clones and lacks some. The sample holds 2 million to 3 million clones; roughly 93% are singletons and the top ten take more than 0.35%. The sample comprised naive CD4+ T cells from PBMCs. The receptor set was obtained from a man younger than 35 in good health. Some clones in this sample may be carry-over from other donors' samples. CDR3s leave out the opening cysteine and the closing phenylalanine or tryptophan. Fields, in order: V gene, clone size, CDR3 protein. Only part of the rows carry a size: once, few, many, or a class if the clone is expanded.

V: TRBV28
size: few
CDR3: ASSTPGPGYT

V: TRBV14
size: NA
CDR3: ASRRGQEAF

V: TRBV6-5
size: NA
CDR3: ASSPTQQGQY

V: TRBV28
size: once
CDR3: ASSSGWGRADPYEQY

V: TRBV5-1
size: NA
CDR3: ASSPTGFWETQY

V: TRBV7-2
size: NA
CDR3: ASSPRQGAGGYT

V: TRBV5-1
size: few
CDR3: ASSRLGGRNTEAF

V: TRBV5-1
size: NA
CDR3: ASSSHYSSAGEQY

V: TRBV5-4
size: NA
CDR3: ASSLGAGAEKQY

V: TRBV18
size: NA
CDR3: ASSPNAGDEQY

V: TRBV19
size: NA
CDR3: ASSSREVDIQY

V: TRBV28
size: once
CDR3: ASSFLGARAGELF

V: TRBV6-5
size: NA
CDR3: ASSSPRTNEQF

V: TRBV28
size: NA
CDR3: ASSFRGRGAGETQY

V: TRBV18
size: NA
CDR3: ASSPAGSYNEQF

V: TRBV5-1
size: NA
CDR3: ASSRTNRNMNTEAF

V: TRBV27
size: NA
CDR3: ASSFAQRDYEQY

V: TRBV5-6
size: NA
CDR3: ASSLVGRDAEEQY

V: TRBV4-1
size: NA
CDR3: ASSQEGANEQF

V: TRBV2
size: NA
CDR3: ASSEARGTITLKLF

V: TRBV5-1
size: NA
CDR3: ASSLAGSGNGYT

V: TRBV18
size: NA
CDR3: ASTSTSGRLADTQY

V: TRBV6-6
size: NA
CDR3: ASSYTRNTGELF

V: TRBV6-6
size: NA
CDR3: ASSYGQKQY

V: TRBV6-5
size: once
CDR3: ASSYRQSYEQY

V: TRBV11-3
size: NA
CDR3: ASSSGLAGTGELF

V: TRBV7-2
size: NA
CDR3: ASSLTRNSYNEQF

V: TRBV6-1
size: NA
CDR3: ASSGKAGATPNTEAF

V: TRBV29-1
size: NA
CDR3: SVVEVAGVDYEQY

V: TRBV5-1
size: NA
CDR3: ASSRGAGMNEQF

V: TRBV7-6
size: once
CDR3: ASSLIPYEQY

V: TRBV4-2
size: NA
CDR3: ASSSDRNTEAF

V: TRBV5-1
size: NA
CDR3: ASSLDGTGNEKLF

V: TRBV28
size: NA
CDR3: ASSLPLRTGAGNYGYT

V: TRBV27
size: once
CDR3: ASSPQRGRMETQY

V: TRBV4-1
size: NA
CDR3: ASSQGAQSSYEQY

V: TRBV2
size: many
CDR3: ARDRGGTGELF

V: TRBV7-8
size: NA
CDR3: ASSQDKAQPNYGYT

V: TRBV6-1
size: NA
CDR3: ASNILGRMHEQY

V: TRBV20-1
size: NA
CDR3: SDESDTQY

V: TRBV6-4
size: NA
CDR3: ASRAGLYSNEQF

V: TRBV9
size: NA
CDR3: ASSATPTGGNTEAF

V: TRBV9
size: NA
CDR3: ASSAQGVAGAETQY

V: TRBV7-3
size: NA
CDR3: ASSPPRLAGALIETQY

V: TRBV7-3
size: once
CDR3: ASSSSDADANTGELF

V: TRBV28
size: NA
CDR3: ASRWGGGQPQH

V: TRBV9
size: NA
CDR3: ASSVRSLADTQY

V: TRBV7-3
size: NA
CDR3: ASSNLSGGEQY

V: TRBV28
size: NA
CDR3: ASLRGTGSTNSPLH

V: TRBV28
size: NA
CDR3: ASSWTGAGELF

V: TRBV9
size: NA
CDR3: ASSSLPGHTDTQY

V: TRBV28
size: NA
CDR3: ASSRKRVVNTEAF

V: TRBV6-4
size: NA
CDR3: ASSSSGATQETQY

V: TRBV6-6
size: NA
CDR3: ASSYRAGRSYEQY

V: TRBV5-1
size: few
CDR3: ASSLTSAGELF